The 27 T cell receptor beta chains in this list originate from one sample, sequenced in a study of Ad26.COV2.S vaccination and SARS-CoV-2 variants (dated by TCRdb to about 2021). The treatment or condition label here, explained by the study, means: some 20 received Ad26.COV2.S at low or high dose, single or two shots; 5 received placebo; per-sample allocation not given. For vaccine and placebo recipients, repertoires were sequenced using samples collected on day 63 after the first injection. The library was obtained by the immunoSEQ multiplex PCR assay. The source is immuneACCESS, and TCRdb retained only in-frame sequences with V and J called. Part of the clones is not carried over; for the studies checked, unresolved V genes explain less than half of this, and the remainder is unexplained. Across this sample there are hundreds of thousands of clones, with about 89% seen only once. The biggest ten clones account for approximately 1.5% of the sample.

This sample comprised peripheral blood, obtained in a trial of Ad26.COV2.S vaccine versus placebo. These receptors were obtained from a person between 18 and 65 years old who received the Ad26.COV2.S COVID-19 vaccine or a placebo.

The chain employs TRBV6-5 and TRBJ1-2; TRBD1 matches at 11 bases. This CDR3 is built from 15 residues. Trimming cost V 0 bases and J 6 bases; bases outside gene matches: 3. The germline CDR1 and CDR2 sequences are MNHEY and SVGAGI. Here the CDR3 reads CASSYSGQGGDGYTF. Here the CDR3 DNA reads TGTGCCAGCAGTTACTCGGGACAGGGGGGAGATGGCTACACCTTC.

The V gene is TRBV19, the J gene TRBJ2-5, with a possible D match to TRBD1 (5 bases). The CDR3 runs to 13 residues. Germline-derived CDR1 and CDR2 are LNHDA and SQIVND (reference sequence). Between the trimmed V and J ends, which lost 5 bases and 4 bases, there was a span of 11 bases. In DNA form, the CDR3 reads TGTGCCAGTAGTCTCCGACAGAGAGAGACCCAGTACTTC. Its protein is CASSLRQRETQYF.

The chain carries TRBV29-1 and TRBJ2-2; the match to TRBD1 covers 8 bases. From germline, CDR1 is SQVTM and CDR2 ANQGSEA. This CDR3 has 12 residues. CDR3 in amino acids: CTGTGLTGELFF. The CDR3 DNA is TGCACCGGGACAGGCCTCACCGGGGAGCTGTTTTTT.

The rearrangement joins TRBV7-9 to TRBJ2-2; perhaps D is TRBD1 or TRBD2 (5 bases each). V was shortened by 6 bases and J by 5 bases, with 7 bases between the two germline ends. The CDR3 contains 12 residues. The germline V gene has CDR1 SEHNR and CDR2 FQNEAQ (reference sequence). DNA for the CDR3: TGTGCCAGCAGGTGGGGGACCGGGGAGCTGTTTTTT. Translating it yields CASRWGTGELFF.

V and J are TRBV14 and TRBJ2-7, with 8 positions matching TRBD1. Per germline, CDR1 SGHDN and CDR2 FVKESK. The CDR3 length is 15 residues. Trimming took 4 bases from V and 0 from J; bases not matched to a gene: 5. This CDR3 reads CASSRPGTGSYEQYF. In nucleotides, the CDR3 is TGTGCCAGCAGCCGTCCCGGGACAGGCTCCTACGAGCAGTACTTC.

V is TRBV21-1 and J is TRBJ2-4; the D segment call TRBD1 is taken from the table without a DNA check. TRBV21-1 is annotated as a pseudogene. The CDR3 covers 15 residues. CDR3 in DNA: TGTGCCAGCAGCACGTTCAGATGGGCCAAAAACATTCAGTACTTC. Its protein is CASSTFRWAKNIQYF.

This chain joins TRBV19 and TRBJ2-7; D could derive from TRBD1 or TRBD2 (5 bases each). V was shortened by 5 bases and J by 3 bases, with 14 bases between the two germline ends. The CDR3 is 14 residues long. Germline assignment: CDR1 LNHDA and CDR2 SQIVND (reference sequence). In DNA, the CDR3 is TGTGCCAGTAGTCTCTCCGGGGCCAACTACGAGCAGTACTTC. Residues: CASSLSGANYEQYF.

The chain links TRBV7-2 to TRBJ1-6, with a tentative D call TRBD1 (6 bases). CDR1 and CDR2 (germline): SGHTA, FQGNSA. This CDR3 comprises 15 residues. Between the trimmed V and J ends, which lost 2 bases and 7 bases, there was a span of 12 bases. CDR3 DNA sequence: TGTGCCAGCAGCTTAAATCGTAGGGGGAATTCACCCCTCCACTTT. Protein sequence: CASSLNRRGNSPLHF.

The chain carries TRBV7-6 and TRBJ2-5; 9 bases align to TRBD1. Germline values: CDR1 SGHVS, CDR2 FNYEAQ. Trimming cost V 5 bases and J 5 bases; bases outside gene matches: 9. This CDR3 contains 15 residues. The CDR3 DNA reads TGTGCCAGCAGCGCCTACAGGGGGCCGGTGGAGACCCAGTACTTC. It specifies CASSAYRGPVETQYF.

The rearrangement uses TRBV30 and TRBJ1-2; 9 bases align to TRBD1. The CDR3 consists of 15 residues. Germline V gives CDR1 GTSNPN, CDR2 SVGIG (reference sequence). With 4 bases clipped from V and 2 bases from J, the junction kept 8 bases outside the gene matches. The CDR3 coding sequence is TGTGCCTGGACACTAGACAGGGGGGGGAACTATGGCTACACCTTC. Its translation is CAWTLDRGGNYGYTF.

The rearrangement joins TRBV11-3 to TRBJ1-3, with TRBD1 matching 8 bases. Germline V gene sequence: CDR1 SGHNT, CDR2 YENEEA. V shed 5 bases and J 0 bases; nucleotides not matched to a gene: 9. The CDR3 contains 17 residues. CDR3 coding DNA: TGTGCCAGCAGCCTTCCCCCGACAGGGGACTCTGGAAACACCATATATTTT. Its translation: CASSLPPTGDSGNTIYF.

With regard to this clone: One end of the junction is discordant with germline, which a read error may explain. The gene calls are TRBV7-2 and TRBJ2-1; 7 positions agree with TRBD1. The CDR3 spans 16 residues. Germline CDR1 reads SGHTA; CDR2 reads FQGNSA. The CDR3 is CASRLASGTAWPEQFF. The CDR3 DNA sequence: TGTGCCAGCAGGTTAGCATCCGGGACAGCTTGGCCTGAGCAGTTCTTC.

The chain combines TRBV24-1 with TRBJ1-1; 11 positions agree with TRBD1. This CDR3 spans 15 amino acids. Germline V gene lookup returns CDR1 KGHDR and CDR2 SFDVKD. CDR3 amino acids: CAFPPGQGERTEAFF. The CDR3 nucleotides are TGTGCTTTTCCCCCGGGACAGGGGGAGAGGACTGAAGCTTTCTTT.

This chain links TRBV24-1 with TRBJ2-6; 7 bases are a match to TRBD1. The CDR3 spans 17 residues. Germline assignment: CDR1 KGHDR and CDR2 SFDVKD. Losses at the gene ends were 5 bases for V and 0 bases for J; bases not matched to a gene: 6. This CDR3 reads CATSAGTVSSGANVLTF. Written as DNA, the CDR3 is TGTGCCACCAGTGCCGGGACAGTTTCCTCTGGGGCCAACGTCCTGACTTTC.

The chain uses TRBV7-6 and TRBJ2-7; D may be TRBD2 (6 bases). CDR3 length: 15 residues. With 5 bases removed from V and 0 bases from J, the gap between germline ends came to 14 bases. Germline-derived CDR1 and CDR2 are SGHVS and FNYEAQ. The chain's CDR3 is CASSPQATSSYEQYF. CDR3 DNA: TGTGCCAGCAGCCCACAAGCGACTAGCTCCTACGAGCAGTACTTC.

J is TRBJ2-1 and V is TRBV24-1, with D perhaps TRBD2 (6 bases). Germline CDR1 KGHDR, CDR2 SFDVKD. The CDR3 spans 13 residues. Trimming pared 0 bases from V and 8 bases from J, leaving 7 bases between. The CDR3 sequence: CATSDLGGDEQFF. DNA for the CDR3: TGTGCCACCAGTGATTTGGGCGGGGATGAGCAGTTCTTC.

V and J are TRBV5-6 and TRBJ2-1; D call uncertain. Germline V lookup: CDR1 SGHDT, CDR2 YYEEEE. V lost 1 base and J 0 bases, leaving 5 bases between the germline ends. The CDR3 covers 14 residues. The CDR3 nucleotides read TGTGCCAGCAGCTTGCGCGGCTCCTACAATGAGCAGTTCTTC. It is translated as CASSLRGSYNEQFF.

V and J are TRBV5-4 and TRBJ2-2, with 8 bases lining up with TRBD1. The CDR3 sequence is 15 residues long. The germline V gene has CDR1 SGHNT and CDR2 YYREEE (reference sequence). The ends lost 2 bases at V and 6 bases at J; junction bases unmatched: 6. The CDR3 region has the DNA TGTGCCAGCAGCTTCGACAGGGGTATCGCCGGGGAGCTGTTTTTT. Translated: CASSFDRGIAGELFF. The full variable domain, completed using reference TRBV5-4 and TRBJ2-2, is ETGVTQSPTHLIKTRGQQVTLRCSSQSGHNTVSWYQQALGQGPQFIFQYYREEENGRGNFPPRFSGLQFPNYSSELNVNALELDDSALYLCASSFDRGIAGELFFGEGSRLTVL.

About this clone: This specimen includes other DNA sequences encoding the same CDR3. The chain links TRBV11-2 to TRBJ2-7, with D possibly called TRBD1 or TRBD2 (5 bases each). The germline V gene encodes CDR1 SGHAT and CDR2 FQNNGV. The CDR3 extends over 14 amino acids. Trimming took 4 bases from V and 3 from J, leaving 13 bases between them. DNA of the CDR3: TGTGCCAGCAGCTCGCCGGGACGGCACTACGAGCAGTACTTC. This translates into CASSSPGRHYEQYF.

V usage is TRBV29-1 and J usage is TRBJ2-7; TRBD1 might be the D (5 bases). The CDR3 consists of 12 residues. CDR1 is SQVTM, CDR2 ANQGSEA, per germline. The V and J ends lost 7 bases and 3 bases respectively, with 13 bases between them. The DNA for the CDR3 is TGCAGCGCTGCGTTGCAGGGCTACGAGCAGTACTTC. Translated: CSAALQGYEQYF.

Comments on this clone: At one of its ends the junction is not consistent with the germline gene, which may arise from a read error. The chain uses TRBV20-1 and TRBJ2-5; TRBD2 matches at 13 bases. Germline-derived CDR1 and CDR2 are DFQATT and SNEGSKA (reference sequence). This CDR3 is 11 amino acids long. CDR3 coding DNA: TGTGGACTAGCGGGAGAGGAGACCCAGTACTTC. It is translated as CGLAGEETQYF.

The chain combines TRBV6-2 or TRBV6-3 with TRBJ2-1; no reliable D call. V lost 4 bases and J 8 bases, leaving 9 bases between the germline ends. Germline lookup yields CDR1 MNHEY and CDR2 SVGEGT. The CDR3 totals 12 residues. In DNA form, the CDR3 reads TGTGCCAGCAGTTTCAGAAGGGATGAGCAGTTCTTC. Encoded protein: CASSFRRDEQFF.

V is TRBV6-5 and J is TRBJ1-2; 7 bases fit TRBD1. This CDR3 comprises 13 residues. CDR1 is MNHEY and CDR2 is SVGAGI in the germline V gene. V was pared by 7 bases and J by 3 bases, with 5 bases of the junction left unmatched. This CDR3 is CASKKQGYYGYTF. The CDR3 DNA sequence: TGTGCCAGCAAGAAACAGGGGTACTATGGCTACACCTTC.

The V gene is TRBV30, the J gene TRBJ1-2; 9 bases line up with TRBD1. Trimming removed 4 bases from V and 4 bases from J; junction bases left unmatched: 10. The CDR3 covers 15 residues. Germline values: CDR1 GTSNPN, CDR2 SVGIG (reference sequence). In DNA form, the CDR3 reads TGTGCCTGGACCTTGACCTACAGGGGGCTCTATGGCTACACCTTC. Translation gives CAWTLTYRGLYGYTF.

The chain carries TRBV12-3 or TRBV12-4 and TRBJ2-1; TRBD2 agrees at 7 bases. J lost 8 bases, V lost 4 bases, and 5 bases had no gene match. The CDR3 has 13 amino acids. The CDR3 sequence is CASSWWGGDEQFF. CDR3 nucleotides: TGTGCCAGCAGTTGGTGGGGAGGGGATGAGCAGTTCTTC.

The chain combines TRBV5-1 with TRBJ2-7, with D unresolved. This CDR3 region has 14 residues. The V end was cut by 4 bases, the J end by 2 bases, with 13 bases between. Looked up from germline, CDR1 is SGHRS and CDR2 is YFSETQ. This CDR3 is CASSREHGPYEQYF. DNA of the CDR3: TGCGCCAGCAGCCGTGAACACGGGCCCTACGAGCAGTACTTC.

The chain has TRBV4-1 and TRBJ1-1; D is perhaps TRBD1 (6 bases). The germline V and J ends were trimmed by 0 bases and 3 bases, with 17 bases remaining between them. CDR3 length: 17 amino acids. CDR1 and CDR2 (germline): MGHRA, YSYEKL. The CDR3 region is CASSQEHLRQAHTEAFF. The CDR3 DNA reads TGCGCCAGCAGCCAAGAGCACCTACGACAGGCCCACACTGAAGCTTTCTTT.